The 25 T cell receptor beta chains below come from one sample, sequenced in a study of radiation and T cells in renal cell carcinoma. The table came from immunoSEQ multiplex PCR; TCRdb's copy has only in-frame clones and leaves some out. The sample gives roughly 130,000 clones, about 81% of which show up once; approximately 2% is in the top ten. The sample's time point: blood 2 weeks post-SBRT. Treatment denoted: 15 Gy SBRT to primary tumor, nephrectomy 4 weeks later. Specimen: blood, collected from a patient whose treatment included radiotherapy and nephrectomy. Receptors originate from a woman between 55 and 75 years old with renal cell carcinoma.

The chain links TRBV6-6 to TRBJ1-3, with 7 bases aligning to TRBD1. CDR1 is MNHNY and CDR2 is SVGAGI in the germline V gene (reference sequence). The CDR3 has 15 residues. J lost 1 base, V lost 5 bases, and 5 bases had no gene match. The CDR3 DNA follows: TGTGCCAGCAGTAATAGACAGGGATCTGGAAACACCATATATTTT. As protein: CASSNRQGSGNTIYF.

This sequence joins TRBV6-1 and TRBJ1-5, with a tentative D call TRBD1 (6 bases). Germline V CDR1 and CDR2: MNHNS, SASEGT. This CDR3 region has 15 residues. The V gene lost 7 bases and the J gene lost 0 bases, with 13 bases spanning the gap. The CDR3 DNA follows: TGTGCCAGCAAACACACAGGGAATAGCAATCAGCCCCAGCATTTT. Encoded protein: CASKHTGNSNQPQHF.

This clone occurred once. V gene TRBV5-1 combines with J gene TRBJ2-3, with TRBD2 matching over 10 bases. The CDR3 extends over 14 amino acids. Germline V CDR1 and CDR2: SGHRS, YFSETQ. With V trimmed by 7 bases and J by 2 bases, 4 bases remained unmatched. The CDR3 loop is CASVAGGNTDTQYF. In DNA form, the CDR3 reads TGCGCCAGCGTAGCGGGGGGAAACACAGATACGCAGTATTTT.

This clone came up once. The chain employs TRBV5-1 and TRBJ2-2; D gene uncertain. Germline V gene lookup returns CDR1 SGHRS and CDR2 YFSETQ. The CDR3 has 13 residues. Trimming removed 5 bases from V and 3 bases from J, with 8 bases in between. CDR3 residues: CASRRQYTGELFF. CDR3 bases: TGCGCCAGCAGAAGACAATACACCGGGGAGCTGTTTTTT.

J is TRBJ2-2 and V is TRBV7-8; 9 bases are shared with TRBD1. This CDR3 has 19 amino acids. Germline trimming cut 7 bases from V and 3 bases from J; bases unmatched to any gene: 18. Germline CDR1 reads SGHVS; CDR2 reads FQNEAQ. The DNA for the CDR3 is TGTGCCAGCACCAACCCCGGGACAGGGAGTCCCAGCGACACCGGGGAGCTGTTTTTT. Amino acid sequence: CASTNPGTGSPSDTGELFF.

The rearrangement uses TRBV15 and TRBJ2-1; 10 bases line up with TRBD2. CDR1 and CDR2 from the germline V gene are LNHNV and YYDKDF (reference sequence). CDR3 length: 20 amino acids. V gave up 3 bases and J gave up 0 bases; unmatched junction bases: 14. Here the CDR3 DNA reads TGTGCCACCAGCAGTCTTTCTAGCGGGGGACTTCAGAGCTCCTACAATGAGCAGTTCTTC. It encodes CATSSLSSGGLQSSYNEQFF.

The rearrangement joins TRBV19 to TRBJ1-3, with D unresolved. The V gene lost 6 bases and the J gene lost 2 bases, with 14 bases spanning the gap. In germline, CDR1 is LNHDA, CDR2 SQIVND (reference sequence). The CDR3 has 15 residues. CDR3 sequence (DNA): TGTGCCAGTAGCCCTTCCCGGCTCACTGGAAACACCATATATTTT. Translating it yields CASSPSRLTGNTIYF.

The rearrangement joins TRBV7-9 to TRBJ1-4; D uncertain. The CDR3 length is 16 residues. CDR1 is SEHNR and CDR2 is FQNEAQ in the germline V gene (reference sequence). Trimming took off 0 bases at V and 0 bases at J, with 8 bases between the two ends. In DNA form, the CDR3 reads TGTGCCAGCAGCTTAGCCGCTGGAGCAACTAATGAAAAACTGTTTTTT. Protein sequence: CASSLAAGATNEKLFF.

The rearrangement uses TRBV6-4 and TRBJ2-1; 11 nucleotides align to TRBD2. J was trimmed by 3 bases and V by 6 bases; bases with no gene match: 7. The germline V gene encodes CDR1 MRHNA and CDR2 SNTAGT. The CDR3 is 16 residues long. For the CDR3, the DNA is TGTGCCAGCAGCGCGCTAGCGGGGGGACGCTACAATGAGCAGTTCTTC. Translated, it gives CASSALAGGRYNEQFF.

The chain carries TRBV7-6 and TRBJ1-6; D not certain. Trimming shortened V by 1 base and J by 1 base, and 11 bases separated the two germline ends. Germline V gene sequence: CDR1 SGHVS, CDR2 FNYEAQ. CDR3 length: 17 amino acids. The CDR3 nucleotides are TGTGCCAGCAGCTTAGACCCCCCCAAGTCCTATAATTCACCCCTCCACTTT. It translates to CASSLDPPKSYNSPLHF.

The chain recombines TRBV6-5 with TRBJ1-2, with D unclear. CDR3 size: 13 residues. V shed 5 bases and J shed 2 bases, with 9 bases lying between them. Germline-derived CDR1 and CDR2 are MNHEY and SVGAGI. CDR3 in DNA: TGTGCCAGCAGTGAATCGTCGAACTATGGCTACACCTTC. It is translated as CASSESSNYGYTF.

The chain employs TRBV6-5 and TRBJ1-1; D gene uncertain. There are 14 residues in the CDR3. The V gene's germline CDR1 is MNHEY and CDR2 SVGAGI. V was shortened by 5 bases and J by 1 base, with 11 bases between the two germline ends. CDR3 sequence reads: CASSRGIGNTEAFF. In DNA form, the CDR3 reads TGTGCCAGCAGTCGAGGGATTGGGAACACTGAAGCTTTCTTT.

The chain combines TRBV28 with TRBJ1-2; D possibly corresponds to TRBD1 (5 bases). Germline CDR1 is MDHEN and CDR2 is SYDVKM. V lost 1 base, J lost 2 bases, and 11 bases lay in between. CDR3 length: 15 amino acids. The CDR3 DNA follows: TGTGCCAGCAGTTTATCCGGGACGGGAAACTATGGCTACACCTTC. This gives the protein CASSLSGTGNYGYTF.

Comment on this clone: The junction differs from germline at one of its ends, possibly a read error. The V and J genes are TRBV7-7 and TRBJ1-3; D not certain. Germline V CDR1 and CDR2: SSHAT, FNYEAQ (reference sequence). This CDR3 is 14 amino acids long. The CDR3, as DNA: TGTGCTAGCAGCTTCTCGAGGTCTGGAAACACCATATATTTT. Its translation is CASSFSRSGNTIYF.

This chain uses TRBV10-3 with TRBJ1-2, with TRBD1 matching 7 bases. The length of the CDR3 is 17 residues. Unmatched junction bases numbered 13, after V lost 6 bases and J lost 0 bases. Germline V gives CDR1 ENHRY, CDR2 SYGVKD. The CDR3 spells CAISDRMGQLTNYGYTF. The DNA of the CDR3 is TGTGCCATCAGCGACCGAATGGGACAGCTCACTAACTATGGCTACACCTTC.

This clone was picked up one time. The chain carries TRBV28 and TRBJ1-6; 10 nucleotides match TRBD1. Trimming removed 11 bases from V and 7 bases from J; junction bases left unmatched: 5. CDR3 length equals 13 residues. Germline assignment: CDR1 MDHEN and CDR2 SYDVKM. The CDR3 is CAVPGQGNSPLHF. The CDR3 DNA sequence: TGTGCCGTCCCGGGACAGGGGAATTCACCCCTCCACTTT.

This chain connects TRBV30 to TRBJ1-5; 11 bases fit TRBD1. The J segment lost 7 bases and the V segment lost 2 bases, leaving 10 bases of the junction unmatched. Germline CDR1 and CDR2: GTSNPN and SVGIG (reference sequence). CDR3 length: 16 amino acids. CDR3 region: CAWSFRDRGNHQPQHF. CDR3 nucleotides: TGTGCCTGGAGTTTCCGGGACAGGGGGAATCACCAGCCCCAGCATTTT. Drawing the rest from reference TRBV30 and TRBJ1-5, the complete variable domain is SQTIHQWPATLVQPVGSPLSLECTVEGTSNPNLYWYRQAAGRGLQLLFYSVGIGQISSEVPQNLSASRPQDRQFILSSKKLLLSDSGFYLCAWSFRDRGNHQPQHFGDGTRLSIL.

The chain carries TRBV21-1 and TRBJ2-2. TRBV21-1 is a pseudogene locus. CDR3 length: 16 residues. The CDR3 protein is CASSKAGDRSTGELFF. DNA of the CDR3: TGTGCCAGCAGCAAAGCAGGGGACCGGAGCACCGGGGAGCTGTTTTTT.

This clone came up once. The junction departs from the called germline gene at one end, perhaps through a read error. This chain connects TRBV7-7 to TRBJ2-5, with D perhaps matching TRBD1 or TRBD2 (6 bases each). This CDR3 has 15 residues. Per the germline V gene, CDR1 is SSHAT and CDR2 is FNYEAQ (reference sequence). The CDR3 protein is CASSPRWGAGETQYF. The DNA of the CDR3 is TGTGCTAGCAGCCCGAGGTGGGGGGCTGGAGAGACCCAGTACTTC.

This chain uses TRBV5-6 with TRBJ2-5; 10 positions agree with TRBD1. The V and J ends lost 5 bases and 6 bases, in that order; junction bases with no gene match: 10. Germline lookup yields CDR1 SGHDT and CDR2 YYEEEE. The CDR3 is 15 amino acids. The CDR3 region is CASRYRDRGPQTQYF. CDR3 DNA sequence: TGTGCCAGCAGATACCGGGACAGGGGACCGCAGACCCAGTACTTC.

This rearrangement joins TRBV5-8 to TRBJ2-3; 7 bases align to TRBD1. This CDR3 comprises 14 residues. The V segment lost 0 bases and the J segment 4 bases; nucleotides outside the gene matches: 2. In germline, CDR1 is SGHTS, CDR2 YDEGEE. For the CDR3, the DNA is TGTGCCAGCAGCTTGGGACAGGGTGCAGATACGCAGTATTTT. Encoded protein: CASSLGQGADTQYF.

This chain joins TRBV27 and TRBJ1-5; possibly TRBD1 for D (5 bases). Germline-derived CDR1 and CDR2 are MNHEY and SMNVEV (reference sequence). The CDR3 consists of 14 residues. Trimming stripped 5 bases from V and 4 bases from J, with 12 bases between. CDR3 amino acids: CASSRGNVNQPQHF. Written as DNA, the CDR3 is TGTGCCAGCAGTCGGGGCAACGTTAATCAGCCCCAGCATTTT.

The chain employs TRBV29-1 and TRBJ2-1; 14 bases map to TRBD2. V shed 6 bases, J shed 12 bases, and the junction held 7 bases outside the gene matches. The CDR3 extends over 13 amino acids. The germline V gene encodes CDR1 SQVTM and CDR2 ANQGSEA. The CDR3 sequence: CSVVTSGRARQFF. CDR3 coding DNA: TGCAGCGTGGTGACTAGCGGGAGGGCCAGGCAGTTCTTC.

The rearrangement links TRBV7-2 to TRBJ2-6; D is unclear. Germline-derived CDR1 and CDR2 are SGHTA and FQGNSA. The CDR3 spans 16 residues. V lost 2 bases, J lost 0 bases, and 8 bases lay in between. This CDR3 is CASSLSSSSGANVLTF. The DNA of the CDR3 is TGTGCCAGCAGCTTAAGCAGTTCCTCTGGGGCCAACGTCCTGACTTTC.

This chain connects TRBV5-6 to TRBJ2-1, with D hard to call. Per germline, CDR1 SGHDT and CDR2 YYEEEE. Trimming pared 4 bases from V and 2 bases from J, leaving 10 bases between. The CDR3 loop spans 14 amino acids. The CDR3: CASSLPDAYNEQFF. For the CDR3, the DNA is TGTGCCAGCAGCCTGCCAGACGCCTACAATGAGCAGTTCTTC.